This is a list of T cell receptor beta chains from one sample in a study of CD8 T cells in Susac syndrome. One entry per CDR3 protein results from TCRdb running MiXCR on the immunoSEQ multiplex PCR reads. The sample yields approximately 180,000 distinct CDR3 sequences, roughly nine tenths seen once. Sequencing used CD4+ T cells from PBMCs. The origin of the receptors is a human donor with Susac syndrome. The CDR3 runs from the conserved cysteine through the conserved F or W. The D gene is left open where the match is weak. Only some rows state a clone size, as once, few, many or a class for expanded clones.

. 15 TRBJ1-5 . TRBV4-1 CASSQDEFSNQPQHF TGCGCCAGCAGCCAAGATGAATTTAGCAATCAGCCCCAGCATTTT
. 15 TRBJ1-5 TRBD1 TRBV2 CASSWDRISNQPQHF TGTGCCAGCAGTTGGGACAGAATTAGCAATCAGCCCCAGCATTTT
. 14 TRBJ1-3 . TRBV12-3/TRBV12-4 CASSFQGSGNTIYF TGTGCCAGCAGTTTCCAGGGCTCTGGAAACACCATATATTTT
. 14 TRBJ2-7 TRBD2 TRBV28 CAISSGTSLDEQYF TGTGCCATATCTTCCGGGACTAGTCTCGACGAGCAGTACTTC
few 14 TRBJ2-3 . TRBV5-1 CASRLSGYTDTQYF TGCGCCAGCAGACTCAGCGGGTACACAGATACGCAGTATTTT
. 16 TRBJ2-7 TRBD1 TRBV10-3 CAISDRGGRLGYEQYF TGTGCCATCAGCGACAGGGGTGGGAGATTGGGTTACGAGCAGTACTTC
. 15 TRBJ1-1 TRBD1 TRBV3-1 CASSKGDSSNTEAFF TGTGCCAGCAGCAAAGGGGACAGCTCGAACACTGAAGCTTTCTTT
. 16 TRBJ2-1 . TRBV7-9 CASSPSRGPLYNEQFF TGTGCCAGCAGCCCGAGCCGGGGGCCATTATACAATGAGCAGTTCTTC
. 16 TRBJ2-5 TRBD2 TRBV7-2 CASSLRSTSGQETQYF TGTGCCAGCAGCCTAAGATCGACTAGCGGACAAGAGACCCAGTACTTC
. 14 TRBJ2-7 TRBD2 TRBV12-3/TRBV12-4 CASRLAGGSYEQYF TGTGCCAGCAGACTAGCGGGAGGCTCCTACGAGCAGTACTTC
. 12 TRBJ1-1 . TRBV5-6 CASSNRITEAFF TGTGCCAGCAGCAACCGGATCACTGAAGCTTTCTTT
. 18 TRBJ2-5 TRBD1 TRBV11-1 CASSPSSSTGTGLETQYF TGTGCCAGCAGCCCCTCGTCGTCGACCGGGACAGGGTTGGAGACCCAGTACTTC
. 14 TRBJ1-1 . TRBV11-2 CASSSRQVNTEAFF TGTGCCAGCAGCTCGCGACAGGTTAACACTGAAGCTTTCTTT
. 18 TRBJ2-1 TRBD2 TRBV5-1 CASRVGLAGGSSYNEQFF TGCGCCAGCAGAGTGGGACTAGCGGGGGGAAGCTCCTACAATGAGCAGTTCTTC
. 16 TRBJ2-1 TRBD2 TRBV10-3 CAISESKASGRGEQFF TGTGCCATCAGTGAGTCGAAGGCTAGCGGGAGGGGTGAGCAGTTCTTC